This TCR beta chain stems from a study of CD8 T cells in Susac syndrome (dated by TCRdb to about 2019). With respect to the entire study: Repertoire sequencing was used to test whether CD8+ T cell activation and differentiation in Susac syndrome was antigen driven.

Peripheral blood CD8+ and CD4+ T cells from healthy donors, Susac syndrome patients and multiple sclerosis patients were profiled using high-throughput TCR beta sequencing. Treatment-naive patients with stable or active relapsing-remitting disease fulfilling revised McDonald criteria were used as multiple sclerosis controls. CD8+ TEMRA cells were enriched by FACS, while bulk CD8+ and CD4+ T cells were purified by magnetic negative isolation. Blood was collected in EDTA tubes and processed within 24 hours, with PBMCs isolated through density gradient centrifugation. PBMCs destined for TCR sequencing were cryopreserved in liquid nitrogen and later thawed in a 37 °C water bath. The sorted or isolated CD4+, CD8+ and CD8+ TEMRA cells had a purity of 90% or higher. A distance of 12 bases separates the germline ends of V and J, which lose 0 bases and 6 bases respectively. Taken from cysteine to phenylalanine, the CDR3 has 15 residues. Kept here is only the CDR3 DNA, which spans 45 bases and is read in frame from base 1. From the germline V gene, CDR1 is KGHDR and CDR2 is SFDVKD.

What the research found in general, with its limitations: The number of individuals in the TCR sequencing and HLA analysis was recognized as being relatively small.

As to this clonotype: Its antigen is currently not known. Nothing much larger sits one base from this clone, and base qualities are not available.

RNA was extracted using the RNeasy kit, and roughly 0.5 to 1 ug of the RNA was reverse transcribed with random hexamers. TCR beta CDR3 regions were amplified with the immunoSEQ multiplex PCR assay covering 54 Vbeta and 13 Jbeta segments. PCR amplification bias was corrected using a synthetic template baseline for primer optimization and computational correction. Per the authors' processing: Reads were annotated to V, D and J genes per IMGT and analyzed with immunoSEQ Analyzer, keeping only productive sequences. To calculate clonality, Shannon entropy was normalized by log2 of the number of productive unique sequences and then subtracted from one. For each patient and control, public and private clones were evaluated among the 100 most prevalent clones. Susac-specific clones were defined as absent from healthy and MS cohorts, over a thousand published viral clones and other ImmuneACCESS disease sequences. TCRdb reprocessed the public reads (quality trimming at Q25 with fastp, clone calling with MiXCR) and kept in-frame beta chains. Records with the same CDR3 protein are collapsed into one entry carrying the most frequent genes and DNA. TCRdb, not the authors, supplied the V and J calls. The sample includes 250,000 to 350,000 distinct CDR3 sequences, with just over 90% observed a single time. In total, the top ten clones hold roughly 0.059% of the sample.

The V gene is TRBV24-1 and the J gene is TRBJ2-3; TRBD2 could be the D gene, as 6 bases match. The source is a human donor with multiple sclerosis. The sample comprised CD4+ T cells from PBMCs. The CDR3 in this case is CATSDLASDRDTQYF. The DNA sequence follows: TGTGCCACCAGTGATTTGGCTAGCGATCGCGATACGCAGTATTTT.